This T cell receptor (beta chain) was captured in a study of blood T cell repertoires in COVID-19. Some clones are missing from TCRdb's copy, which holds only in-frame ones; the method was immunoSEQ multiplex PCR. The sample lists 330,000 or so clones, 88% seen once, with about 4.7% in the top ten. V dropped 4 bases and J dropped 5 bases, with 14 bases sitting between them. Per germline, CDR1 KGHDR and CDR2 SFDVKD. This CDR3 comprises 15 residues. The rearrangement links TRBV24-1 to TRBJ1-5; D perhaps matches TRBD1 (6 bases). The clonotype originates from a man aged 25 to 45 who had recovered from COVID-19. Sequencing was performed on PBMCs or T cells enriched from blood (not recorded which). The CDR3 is CATSETRGSDQPQHF. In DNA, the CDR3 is TGTGCCACCAGTGAGACCAGGGGATCGGATCAGCCCCAGCATTTT.